The clone carrying this T cell receptor (beta chain) has a count of ten or more. The data belong to a study of regulatory T cells in long-lasting Graves disease. The V end lost 6 bases, the J end lost 4 bases, and 15 bases lay between the germline ends. CDR3 length equals 14 residues. The TCR beta library used iRepertoire HTBI primers with Arm-PCR amplification of CDR3. Each CDR3 protein gets one entry after TCRdb re-called the multiplex PCR reads with MiXCR. The sample has roughly 410,000 distinct CDR3 sequences, about 15% seen once. Time point denoted: newly diagnosed GD, antithyroid drugs for less than 3 months. From PBMCs, RNA was extracted and then used to make the TCR library. The data also belong to a second study, concerning T cells in Graves' hyperthyroidism and ophthalmopathy. Per that study: Patients between 18 and 65 years old had hyperthyroidism, newly diagnosed and lasting under 2 months. The HTBI primer set served for first-round RT-PCR of the TCR CDR3.

V usage is TRBV12-3 or TRBV12-4 and J usage is TRBJ2-5; no clear D gene. The receptor was derived from a woman aged 40-49 years with Graves disease. The specimen was peripheral blood mononuclear cells (PBMCs), collected at new diagnosis, from a patient treated with antithyroid drugs. CDR3 nucleotide sequence: TGTGCCAGCAGCCCAACAACGTTTACAGAGACCCAGTACTTC. It is translated as CASSPTTFTETQYF.